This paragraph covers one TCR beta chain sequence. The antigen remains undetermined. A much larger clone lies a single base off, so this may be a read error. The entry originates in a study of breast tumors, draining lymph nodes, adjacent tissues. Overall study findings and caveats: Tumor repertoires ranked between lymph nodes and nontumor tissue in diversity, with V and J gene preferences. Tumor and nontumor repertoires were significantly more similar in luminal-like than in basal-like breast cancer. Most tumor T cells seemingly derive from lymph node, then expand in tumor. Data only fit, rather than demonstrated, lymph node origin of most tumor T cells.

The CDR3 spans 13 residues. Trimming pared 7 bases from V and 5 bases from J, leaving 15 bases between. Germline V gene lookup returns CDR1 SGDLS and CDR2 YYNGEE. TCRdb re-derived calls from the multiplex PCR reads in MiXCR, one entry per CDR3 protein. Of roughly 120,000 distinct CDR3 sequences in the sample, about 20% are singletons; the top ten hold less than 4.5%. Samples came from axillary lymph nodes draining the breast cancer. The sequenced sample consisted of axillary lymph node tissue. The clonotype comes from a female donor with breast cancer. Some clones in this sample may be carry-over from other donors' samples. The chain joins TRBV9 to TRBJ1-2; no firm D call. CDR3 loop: CASGARPDYGYTF. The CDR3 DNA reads TGTGCCAGCGGCGCACGTCCGGATTATGGCTACACCTTC. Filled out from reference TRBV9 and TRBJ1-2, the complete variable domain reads DSGVTQTPKHLITATGQRVTLRCSPRSGDLSVYWYQQSLDQGLQFLIQYYNGEERAKGNILERFSAQQFPDLHSELNLSSLELGDSALYFCASGARPDYGYTFGSGTRLTVV.